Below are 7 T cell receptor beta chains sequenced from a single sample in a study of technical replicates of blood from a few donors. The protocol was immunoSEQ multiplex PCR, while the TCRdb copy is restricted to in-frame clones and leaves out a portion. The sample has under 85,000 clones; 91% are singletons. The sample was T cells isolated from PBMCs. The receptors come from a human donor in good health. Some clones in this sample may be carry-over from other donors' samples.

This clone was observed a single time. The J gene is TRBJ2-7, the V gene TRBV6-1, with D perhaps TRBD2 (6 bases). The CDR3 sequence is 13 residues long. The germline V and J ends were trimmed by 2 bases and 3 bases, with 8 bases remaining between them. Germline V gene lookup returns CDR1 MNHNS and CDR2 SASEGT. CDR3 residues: CASSEMGGYEQYF. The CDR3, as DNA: TGTGCCAGCAGTGAAATGGGGGGCTACGAGCAGTACTTC.

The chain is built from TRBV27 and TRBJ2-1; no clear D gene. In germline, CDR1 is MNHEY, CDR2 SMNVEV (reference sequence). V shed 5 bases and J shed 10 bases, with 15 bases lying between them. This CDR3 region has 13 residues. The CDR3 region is CASSAYLPREQFF. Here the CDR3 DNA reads TGTGCCAGCAGTGCGTACCTACCTAGGGAGCAGTTCTTC.

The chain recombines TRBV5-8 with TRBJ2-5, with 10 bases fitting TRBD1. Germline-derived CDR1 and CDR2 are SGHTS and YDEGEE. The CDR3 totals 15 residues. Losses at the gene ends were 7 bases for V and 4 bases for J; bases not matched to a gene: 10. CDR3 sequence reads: CASYYPGQGVETQYF. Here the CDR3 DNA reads TGTGCCAGCTATTACCCCGGACAGGGGGTAGAGACCCAGTACTTC. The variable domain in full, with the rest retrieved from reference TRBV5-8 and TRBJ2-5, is EAGVTQSPTHLIKTRGQQATLRCSPISGHTSVYWYQQALGLGLQFLLWYDEGEERNRGNFPPRFSGRQFPNYSSELNVNALELEDSALYLCASYYPGQGVETQYFGPGTRLLVL.

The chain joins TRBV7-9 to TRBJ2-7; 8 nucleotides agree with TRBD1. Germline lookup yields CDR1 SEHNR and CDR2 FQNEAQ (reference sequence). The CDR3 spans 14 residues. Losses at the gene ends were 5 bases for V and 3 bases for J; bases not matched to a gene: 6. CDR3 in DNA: TGTGCCAGCAGCCCTAGGGACAGGTACTACGAGCAGTACTTC. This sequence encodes CASSPRDRYYEQYF.

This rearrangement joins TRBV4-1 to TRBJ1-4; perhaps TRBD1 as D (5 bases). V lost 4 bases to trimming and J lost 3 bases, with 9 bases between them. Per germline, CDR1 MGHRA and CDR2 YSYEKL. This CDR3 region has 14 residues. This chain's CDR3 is CASSRGQANEKLFF. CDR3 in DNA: TGCGCCAGCAGCCGAGGACAAGCTAATGAAAAACTGTTTTTT.

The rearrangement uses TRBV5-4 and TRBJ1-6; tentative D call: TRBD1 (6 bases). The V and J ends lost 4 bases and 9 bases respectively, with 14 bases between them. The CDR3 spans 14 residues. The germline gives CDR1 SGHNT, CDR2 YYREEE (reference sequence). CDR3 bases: TGTGCCAGCAGCACCGACAGGAATGCTTCACCCCTCCACTTT. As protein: CASSTDRNASPLHF.

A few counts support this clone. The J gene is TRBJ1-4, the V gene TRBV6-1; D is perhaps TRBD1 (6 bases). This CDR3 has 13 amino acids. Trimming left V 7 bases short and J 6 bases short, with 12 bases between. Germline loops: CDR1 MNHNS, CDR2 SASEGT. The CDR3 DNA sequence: TGTGCCAGCACTGGACAGATGTATGAAAAACTGTTTTTT. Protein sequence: CASTGQMYEKLFF.